These 12 T cell receptor beta chains were all obtained from the same sample, sequenced in a study of shared clonotypes between healthy human individuals. TCRdb's table, derived via immunoSEQ multiplex PCR, lists solely in-frame clones and lacks some. The data contain fewer than 2.5 million clones, 93% of them seen just once; the ten biggest clones take up approximately 0.36%. The specimen was naive CD4+ T cells from PBMCs. As for subset: CD45RA+ positively selected. These receptors came from a man aged 18 to 30 in good health. Some clones in this sample may be carry-over from other donors' samples.

This clone came up once. V is TRBV27 and J is TRBJ2-5; perhaps TRBD2 as D (7 bases). The germline CDR1 and CDR2 sequences are MNHEY and SMNVEV (reference sequence). The V gene lost 7 bases and the J gene lost 4 bases, with 19 bases spanning the gap. There are 15 residues in the CDR3. The CDR3 DNA follows: TGTGCCAGCACCCCTCGAGGGGGGGTGGCAGAGACCCAGTACTTC. Translation: CASTPRGGVAETQYF.

J is TRBJ1-1 and V is TRBV9, with 8 nucleotides matching TRBD1. Germline V gene sequence: CDR1 SGDLS, CDR2 YYNGEE. The CDR3 spans 15 residues. With 4 bases clipped from V and 1 base from J, the junction kept 6 bases outside the gene matches. CDR3 bases: TGTGCCAGCAGCACTCGACAGGGGCCGAACACTGAAGCTTTCTTT. Its translation is CASSTRQGPNTEAFF.

The J gene is TRBJ1-5, the V gene TRBV19; no firm D call. V lost 1 base to trimming and J lost 0 bases, with 16 bases between them. Germline-derived CDR1 and CDR2 are LNHDA and SQIVND (reference sequence). The CDR3 consists of 18 residues. CDR3 protein: CASSIGGLEGYSNQPQHF. CDR3 sequence (DNA): TGTGCCAGTAGTATAGGAGGGTTGGAGGGATATAGCAATCAGCCCCAGCATTTT.

This clone came up a few times. The V gene is TRBV29-1, the J gene TRBJ1-2; D call uncertain. The germline CDR1 and CDR2 sequences are SQVTM and ANQGSEA. The CDR3 contains 13 residues. Trimming left V 6 bases short and J 0 bases short, with 11 bases between. CDR3 in amino acids: CSVRLSANYGYTF. The CDR3 coding sequence is TGCAGCGTAAGGCTTTCAGCTAACTATGGCTACACCTTC.

With regard to this clone: Other DNA sequences in this sample translate to the same CDR3. The CDR3 coding sequence is TGTGCCATCAGTGAGTCGAACTTAGGGCAGCCCCAGCATTTT. Translated, it gives CAISESNLGQPQHF. The V gene is TRBV10-3, the J gene TRBJ1-5; D call uncertain. The germline V gene has CDR1 ENHRY and CDR2 SYGVKD. This CDR3 is 14 amino acids long. The V end was cut by 0 bases, the J end by 7 bases, with 10 bases between.

The CDR3 nucleotides read TGTGCCAGCAGCTCTGACAGGGGAGCTGGCTACACCTTC. Its translation: CASSSDRGAGYTF. This chain uses TRBV6-6 with TRBJ1-2; the match to TRBD1 covers 8 bases. The V segment lost 6 bases and the J segment 7 bases; nucleotides outside the gene matches: 7. The CDR3 has 13 residues. Germline assignment: CDR1 MNHNY and CDR2 SVGAGI (reference sequence).

The chain has TRBV28 and TRBJ1-1; 10 bases match TRBD1. Trimming removed 6 bases from V and 1 base from J; junction bases left unmatched: 11. This CDR3 has 17 amino acids. Germline CDR1 reads MDHEN; CDR2 reads SYDVKM. CDR3 protein: CASSPSGDRGWNTEAFF. The DNA for the CDR3 is TGTGCCAGCAGCCCCAGCGGGGACAGGGGCTGGAACACTGAAGCTTTCTTT.

DNA for the CDR3: TGTGCCTGGAGTGTTCGGAGACCCTACGAGCAGTACTTC. Residues: CAWSVRRPYEQYF. This chain links TRBV30 with TRBJ2-7; D gene ambiguous. The CDR3 is 13 residues long. Trimming pared 0 bases from V and 2 bases from J, leaving 8 bases between. Germline assignment: CDR1 GTSNPN and CDR2 SVGIG (reference sequence).

The CDR3 spells CASSSFPRVSSGANVLTF. DNA of the CDR3: TGTGCCAGCAGTTCTTTCCCCAGGGTTTCGTCCGGGGCCAACGTCCTGACTTTC. The rearrangement joins TRBV27 to TRBJ2-6, with D possibly matching TRBD1 (5 bases). CDR3 length: 18 amino acids. The germline CDR1 and CDR2 sequences are MNHEY and SMNVEV (reference sequence). V lost 4 bases and J lost 4, with 20 bases in between.

In its sample, this clone was seen once. This chain connects TRBV25-1 to TRBJ2-5; D call uncertain. The length of the CDR3 is 15 residues. With 3 bases removed from V and 1 base from J, the gap between germline ends came to 12 bases. Germline assignment: CDR1 MGHDK and CDR2 SYGVNS. The CDR3 DNA is TGTGCCAGCAGTGATACGGCGTTCGCCCAAGAGACCCAGTACTTC. Its protein is CASSDTAFAQETQYF.

The V and J genes are TRBV29-1 and TRBJ1-1; 7 bases line up with TRBD1. The CDR3 consists of 17 residues. Looked up from germline, CDR1 is SQVTM and CDR2 is ANQGSEA. V gave up 5 bases and J gave up 0 bases; unmatched junction bases: 15. CDR3 residues: CSVSGADGRGMNTEAFF. The DNA of the CDR3 is TGCAGCGTTAGTGGGGCTGACGGCAGGGGGATGAACACTGAAGCTTTCTTT.

CDR3 protein: CASSLGSGRLQETQYF. CDR3 nucleotides: TGTGCCAGCAGTTTAGGTTCGGGACGGTTACAAGAGACCCAGTACTTC. This chain links TRBV28 with TRBJ2-5; the D call may be TRBD1 or TRBD2 (5 bases each). Trimming left V 2 bases short and J 2 bases short, with 15 bases between. Germline V gene data show CDR1 as MDHEN and CDR2 as SYDVKM. The CDR3 has 16 residues.